The present T cell receptor (beta chain) was sequenced within a study of cytomegalovirus exposure and HLA in healthy donors. Study background: It was reported in a later analysis that the 95 to 150 validation repertoires used the same platform as the roughly 700 first-cohort repertoires.

Only in-frame clones appear in the TCRdb table, and some are missing; sequencing was by immunoSEQ multiplex PCR. The table has about 74,000 clones, about 94% seen once. Donors came from a validation cohort of approximately 110 subjects, distinct from the first 666-subject cohort. The germline V gene has CDR1 SGHTA and CDR2 FQGNSA. The CDR3 contains 15 residues. Deletions cut 5 bases from V and 1 base from J, with 15 bases between. The chain has TRBV7-2 and TRBJ2-7; no clear D gene. Sequencing was done on a sample of PBMCs. The clonotype originates from a man younger than 35 in good health and CMV-seropositive. CDR3 DNA sequence: TGTGCCAGCAGCGAACCGCTAACTGTGTCCTACGAGCAGTACTTC. Amino acid sequence: CASSEPLTVSYEQYF. Drawing the rest from reference TRBV7-2 and TRBJ2-7, the complete variable domain is GAGVSQSPSNKVTEKGKDVELRCDPISGHTALYWYRQSLGQGLEFLIYFQGNSAPDKSGLPSDRFSAERTGGSVSTLTIQRTQQEDSAVYLCASSEPLTVSYEQYFGPGTRLTVT.